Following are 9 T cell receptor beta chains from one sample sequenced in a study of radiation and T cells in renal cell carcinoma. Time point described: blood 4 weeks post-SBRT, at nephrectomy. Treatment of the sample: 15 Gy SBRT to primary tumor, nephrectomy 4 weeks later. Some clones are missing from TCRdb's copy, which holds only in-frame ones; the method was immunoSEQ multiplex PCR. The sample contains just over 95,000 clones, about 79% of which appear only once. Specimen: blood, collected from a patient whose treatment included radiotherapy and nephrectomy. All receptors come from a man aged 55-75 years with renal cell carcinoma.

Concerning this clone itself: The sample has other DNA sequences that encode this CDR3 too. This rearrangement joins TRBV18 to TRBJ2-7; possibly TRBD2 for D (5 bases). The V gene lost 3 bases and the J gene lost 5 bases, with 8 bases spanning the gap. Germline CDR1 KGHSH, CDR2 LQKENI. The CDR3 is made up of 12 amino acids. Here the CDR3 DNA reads TGTGCCAGCTCACCGTCCGGGAACGAGCAGTACTTC. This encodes CASSPSGNEQYF.

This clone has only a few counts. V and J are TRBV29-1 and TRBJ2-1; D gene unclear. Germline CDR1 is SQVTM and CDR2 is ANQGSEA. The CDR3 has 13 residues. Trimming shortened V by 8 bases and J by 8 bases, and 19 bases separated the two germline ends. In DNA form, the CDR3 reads TGCAGCTCCTGGACGGTAGGTTTGGATGAGCAGTTCTTC. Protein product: CSSWTVGLDEQFF.

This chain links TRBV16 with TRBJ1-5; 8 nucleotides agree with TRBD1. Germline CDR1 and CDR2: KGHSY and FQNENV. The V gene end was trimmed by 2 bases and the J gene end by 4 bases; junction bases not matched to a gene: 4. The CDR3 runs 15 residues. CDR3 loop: CASSQLDRENQPQHF. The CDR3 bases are TGTGCCAGCAGCCAACTGGACAGGGAAAATCAGCCCCAGCATTTT.

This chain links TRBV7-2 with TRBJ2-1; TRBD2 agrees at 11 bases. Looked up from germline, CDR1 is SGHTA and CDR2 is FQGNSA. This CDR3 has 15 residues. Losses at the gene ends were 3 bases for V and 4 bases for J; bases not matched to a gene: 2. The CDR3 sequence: CASSLLAGGYNEQFF. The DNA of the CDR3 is TGTGCCAGCAGCTTGTTAGCGGGAGGGTACAATGAGCAGTTCTTC.

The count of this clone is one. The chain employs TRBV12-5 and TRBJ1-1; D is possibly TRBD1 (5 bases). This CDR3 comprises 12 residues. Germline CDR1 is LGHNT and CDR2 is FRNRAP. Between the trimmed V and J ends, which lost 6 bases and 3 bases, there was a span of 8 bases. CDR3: CASGRGDTEAFF. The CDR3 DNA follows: TGTGCTAGTGGACGGGGGGACACTGAAGCTTTCTTT. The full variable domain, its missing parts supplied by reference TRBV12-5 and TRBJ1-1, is DARVTQTPRHKVTEMGQEVTMRCQPILGHNTVFWYRQTMMQGLELLAYFRNRAPLDDSGMPKDRFSAEMPDATLATLKIQPSEPRDSAVYFCASGRGDTEAFFGQGTRLTVV.

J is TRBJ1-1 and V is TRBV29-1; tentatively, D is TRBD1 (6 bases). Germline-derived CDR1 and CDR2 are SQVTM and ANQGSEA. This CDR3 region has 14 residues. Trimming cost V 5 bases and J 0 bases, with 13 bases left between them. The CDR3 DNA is TGCAGCGTTTTTATGGCAGGGGTGAACACTGAAGCTTTCTTT. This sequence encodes CSVFMAGVNTEAFF. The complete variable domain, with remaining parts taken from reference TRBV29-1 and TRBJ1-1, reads SAVISQKPSRDICQRGTSLTIQCQVDSQVTMMFWYRQQPGQSLTLIATANQGSEATYESGFVIDKFPISRPNLTFSTLTVSNMSPEDSSIYLCSVFMAGVNTEAFFGQGTRLTVV.

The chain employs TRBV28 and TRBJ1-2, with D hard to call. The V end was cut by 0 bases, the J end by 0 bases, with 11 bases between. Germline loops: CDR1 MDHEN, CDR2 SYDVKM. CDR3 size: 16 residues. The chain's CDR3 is CASSLWGRLANYGYTF. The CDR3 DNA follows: TGTGCCAGCAGTTTATGGGGCAGGTTAGCTAACTATGGCTACACCTTC.

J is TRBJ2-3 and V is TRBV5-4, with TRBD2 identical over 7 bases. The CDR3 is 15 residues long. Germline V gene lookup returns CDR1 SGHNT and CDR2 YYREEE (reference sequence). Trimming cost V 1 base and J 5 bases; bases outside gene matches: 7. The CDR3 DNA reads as TGTGCCAGCAGCTTGCTAGCGGAGCCGTTAGATACGCAGTATTTT. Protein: CASSLLAEPLDTQYF.

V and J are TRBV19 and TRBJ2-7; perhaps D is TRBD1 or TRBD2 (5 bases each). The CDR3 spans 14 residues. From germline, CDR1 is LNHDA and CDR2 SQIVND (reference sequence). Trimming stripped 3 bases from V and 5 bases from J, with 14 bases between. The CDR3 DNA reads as TGTGCCAGTAGTATTACCAGGGAGTACGACGAGCAGTACTTC. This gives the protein CASSITREYDEQYF.